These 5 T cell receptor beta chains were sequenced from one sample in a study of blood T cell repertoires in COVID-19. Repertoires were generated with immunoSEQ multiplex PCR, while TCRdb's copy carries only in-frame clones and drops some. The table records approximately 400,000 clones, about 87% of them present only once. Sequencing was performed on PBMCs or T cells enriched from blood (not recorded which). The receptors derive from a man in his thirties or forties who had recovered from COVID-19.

Here the CDR3 reads CASSYRTSGGANTQYF. The CDR3 nucleotides are TGTGCCAGCAGTTACAGGACTAGCGGGGGGGCCAATACGCAGTATTTT. This rearrangement joins TRBV6-2 or TRBV6-3 to TRBJ2-3; 15 positions agree with TRBD2. Trimming removed 2 bases from V and 7 bases from J; junction bases left unmatched: 4. The germline V gene has CDR1 MNHEY and CDR2 SVGEGT. This CDR3 has 16 amino acids.

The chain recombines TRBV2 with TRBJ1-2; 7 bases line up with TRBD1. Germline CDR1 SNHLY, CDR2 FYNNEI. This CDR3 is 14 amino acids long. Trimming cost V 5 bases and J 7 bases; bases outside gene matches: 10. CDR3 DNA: TGTGCCAGCAGTAACACAGGGGACCTGGGTGGCTACACCTTC. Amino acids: CASSNTGDLGGYTF.

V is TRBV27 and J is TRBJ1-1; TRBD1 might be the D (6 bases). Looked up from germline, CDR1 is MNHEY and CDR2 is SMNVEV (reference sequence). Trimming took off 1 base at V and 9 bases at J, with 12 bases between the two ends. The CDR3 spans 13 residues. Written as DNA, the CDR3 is TGTGCCAGCAGTTTATTAGCAGGGGATAAAGCTTTCTTT. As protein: CASSLLAGDKAFF.

The CDR3 region is CASSEPGRAGNEQFF. The CDR3 DNA reads TGTGCCAGCAGTGAACCGGGTAGGGCGGGCAATGAGCAGTTCTTC. The chain has TRBV6-1 and TRBJ2-1; TRBD2 is a possible D gene (5 bases). Deletions cut 2 bases from V and 6 bases from J, with 14 bases between. The germline gives CDR1 MNHNS, CDR2 SASEGT. CDR3 size: 15 residues.

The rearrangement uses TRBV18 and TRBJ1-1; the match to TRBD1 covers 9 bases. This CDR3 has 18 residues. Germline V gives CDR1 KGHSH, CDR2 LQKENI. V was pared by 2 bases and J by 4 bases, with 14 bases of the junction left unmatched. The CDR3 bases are TGTGCCAGCTCACCAAGACCGGGACAGGGATGGGGGAGCACTGAAGCTTTCTTT. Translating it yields CASSPRPGQGWGSTEAFF.